The rows below give T cell receptor beta chains drawn from one sample of a study of blood T cell repertoires in COVID-19. Only in-frame clones appear in the TCRdb table, and some are missing; sequencing was by immunoSEQ multiplex PCR. This table holds about 260,000 clones, 85% found once. The source material was peripheral blood. The receptors here all came from a human donor in a cohort sampled during active COVID-19. Each CDR3 is given with its conserved first and last residue. The D gene is left open where the match is weak. Some rows mark clone size as missing; the rest say once, few, many or name a class of expanded clone.

>-|-|TRBV7-3|17|TRBJ2-3
CASSITFAAGVTDTQYF
TGTGCCAGCAGCATTACTTTCGCTGCGGGTGTGACAGATACGCAGTATTTT
>-|-|TRBV9|14|TRBJ1-2
CASSPPGQRYGYTF
TGTGCCAGCAGCCCCCCAGGACAGCGCTATGGCTACACCTTC
>-|few|TRBV18|16|TRBJ1-2
CASSPSQSGRSYGYTF
TGTGCCAGCTCACCCTCTCAATCCGGGAGAAGCTATGGCTACACCTTC
>-|few|TRBV28|12|TRBJ1-2
CASNLSSYGYTF
TGTGCCAGCAACTTATCTAGCTATGGCTACACCTTC
>TRBD1|-|TRBV7-8|14|TRBJ1-1
CASSSGQGHTEAFF
TGTGCCAGCAGCTCCGGACAGGGACACACTGAAGCTTTCTTT
>-|-|TRBV7-3|15|TRBJ2-1
CASSLQRASSNEQFF
TGTGCCAGCAGCTTACAAAGAGCGTCCAGCAATGAGCAGTTCTTC
>-|-|TRBV7-2|18|TRBJ2-4
CASSLGRGQGKAKNIQYF
TGTGCCAGCAGCTTGGGGCGTGGGCAGGGGAAAGCCAAAAACATTCAGTACTTC
>-|few|TRBV28|13|TRBJ2-7
CASSLKGFGEQYF
TGTGCCAGCAGTTTGAAGGGGTTCGGCGAGCAGTACTTC
>-|-|TRBV28|15|TRBJ1-1
CASSLVLGGNTEAFF
TGTGCCAGCAGTTTAGTCCTAGGGGGGAACACTGAAGCTTTCTTT
>-|few|TRBV28|12|TRBJ1-1
CASSIMNTEAFF
TGTGCCAGCAGTATAATGAACACTGAAGCTTTCTTT
>-|-|TRBV19|15|TRBJ2-7
CASSPTEGTPYEQYF
TGTGCCAGTAGCCCCACCGAGGGAACCCCCTACGAGCAGTACTTC
>TRBD2|-|TRBV5-6|14|TRBJ2-1
CASSPAGAYNEQFF
TGTGCCAGCAGCCCCGCGGGGGCCTACAATGAGCAGTTCTTC
>TRBD2|-|TRBV7-3|14|TRBJ2-7
CASSPGLAAYEQYF
TGTGCCAGCAGCCCGGGACTAGCGGCCTACGAGCAGTACTTC
>-|-|TRBV5-1|15|TRBJ1-2
CASSLSGGANYGYTF
TGCGCCAGCAGCTTGAGCGGGGGCGCTAACTATGGCTACACCTTC
>-|few|TRBV28|14|TRBJ1-2
CASSLLQGGYGYTF
TGTGCCAGCAGCCTGTTACAGGGCGGGTATGGCTACACCTTC
>TRBD2|-|TRBV18|14|TRBJ2-5
CASSPESAGQTQYF
TGTGCCAGCTCACCCGAGTCAGCGGGGCAGACCCAGTACTTC
>-|-|TRBV19|15|TRBJ2-6
CASSIEAPGANVLTF
TGTGCCAGTAGTATAGAGGCACCCGGGGCCAACGTCCTGACTTTC
>TRBD2|-|TRBV6-2/TRBV6-3|18|TRBJ2-1
CASSYRRTGLAGYNEQFF
TGTGCCAGCAGTTATCGCCGAACTGGACTAGCGGGGTACAATGAGCAGTTCTTC
>-|-|TRBV5-1|12|TRBJ1-2
CASSPQGYGYTF
TGCGCCAGCAGCCCTCAGGGATATGGCTACACCTTC
>-|-|TRBV2|13|TRBJ2-1
CASSLVRNNEQFF
TGTGCCAGCAGTTTAGTTCGTAACAATGAGCAGTTCTTC
>-|-|TRBV7-8|12|TRBJ1-1
CASGGHNTEAFF
TGTGCCAGCGGGGGACACAACACTGAAGCTTTCTTT
>-|-|TRBV19|14|TRBJ1-2
CASSALGGDYGYTF
TGTGCCAGTAGTGCCCTCGGGGGGGACTATGGCTACACCTTC
>-|-|TRBV5-1|14|TRBJ2-7
CASSLVVGAGEQYF
TGCGCCAGCAGCTTGGTGGTGGGAGCAGGAGAGCAGTACTTC